The T cell receptor (beta chain) under discussion was sequenced for a study of long-term antiretroviral therapy in people with HIV. Study context: A decade or so separates the oldest specimens from the later 2015 immediate-ART recommendation.

An immunoSEQ assay, version v3.0, was performed at survey level. For each individual sample, sequencing targeted 40,000-50,000 T-cell genomes. Produced via immunoSEQ multiplex PCR; TCRdb's table is partial and in-frame only. Among roughly 19,000 clones listed, over 80% were seen once. The germline CDR1 and CDR2 sequences are MNHEY and SMNVEV (reference sequence). V lost 5 bases, J lost 0 bases, and 14 bases lay in between. The CDR3 covers 16 residues. The rearrangement links TRBV27 to TRBJ2-1; D is uncertain. Material: unsorted PBMCs, obtained 2.1 years after starting antiretroviral therapy. The TCR was taken from a man aged 18 to 35 with HIV. The CDR3 protein is CASSTSARSSYNEQFF. The CDR3 DNA sequence: TGTGCCAGCAGTACCTCTGCGAGGAGCTCCTACAATGAGCAGTTCTTC.